This T cell receptor beta chain was found in a study of patients and donors after allogeneic stem cell transplantation. The CDR3 extends over 12 amino acids. Via MiXCR, TCRdb re-called the RT-PCR reads, giving one row per CDR3 protein. The sample holds roughly 880,000 distinct CDR3 sequences; more than 15% are singletons and the top ten take 5% to 6.5%. The chain couples TRBV21-1 to TRBJ1-1. TRBV21-1 is a listed pseudogene. The clonotype was recovered from a human donor who was either an allogeneic HSCT recipient or a stem cell or donor lymphocyte infusion donor (not recorded which). It is not recorded whose cells these are; they may come from a transplant donor. The source material was blood, either unsorted or a sorted T cell fraction (not recorded which). In DNA, the CDR3 is TGTGCCAGCTCACATACGGTTGGGTCGGCTTTCTTT. Residues: CASSHTVGSAFF.